The 18 T cell receptor beta chains presented below share a single source sample, sequenced in a study of T cells after yellow fever vaccination. One entry per CDR3 protein results from TCRdb running MiXCR on the 5' RACE reads. Of about 74,000 distinct CDR3 sequences listed, approximately 6.5% are singletons. The sequences come from CD8+ T cells sorted from PBMCs, collected roughly 5 days after the first yellow fever vaccination. The receptor source for this set is a man aged 18 to 30 who received the YFV17D yellow fever vaccine.

The genes are TRBV11-3 and TRBJ2-3; 7 bases are shared with TRBD2. V dropped 6 bases and J dropped 0; count of bases not matched to a gene: 12. The CDR3 has 17 amino acids. CDR1 is SGHNT and CDR2 is YENEEA in the germline V gene. For the CDR3, the DNA is TGTGCCAGCAGTCTCTCTAGCGGATTACCTAGCACAGATACGCAGTATTTT. Protein product: CASSLSSGLPSTDTQYF. Looking up the rest from reference TRBV11-3 and TRBJ2-3 gives the full variable domain: EAGVVQSPRYKIIEKKQPVAFWCNPISGHNTLYWYLQNLGQGPELLIRYENEEAVDDSQLPKDRFSAERLKGVDSTLKIQPAELGDSAVYLCASSLSSGLPSTDTQYFGPGTRLTVL.

This clonotype has at least ten counts. This chain joins TRBV12-3 or TRBV12-4 and TRBJ2-2; the D gene is possibly TRBD1 (6 bases). The CDR3 covers 17 residues. Trimming stripped 5 bases from V and 1 base from J, with 17 bases between. This chain's CDR3 is CASSTGRLAQNTGELFF. CDR3 in DNA: TGTGCCAGCAGTACAGGGCGTTTAGCACAGAACACCGGGGAGCTGTTTTTT.

The chain employs TRBV2 and TRBJ2-2; 7 nucleotides match TRBD1. CDR1 and CDR2 (germline): SNHLY, FYNNEI. J was trimmed by 3 bases and V by 11 bases; bases with no gene match: 6. The CDR3 totals 13 residues. CDR3 nucleotides: TGTGCCGCACGGGACAGCGACACCGGGGAGCTGTTTTTT. It is translated as CAARDSDTGELFF.

The genes are TRBV6-2 or TRBV6-3 and TRBJ1-1; D remains ambiguous. The length of the CDR3 is 12 residues. The germline V gene encodes CDR1 MNHEY and CDR2 SVGEGT. Deletions cut 1 base from V and 5 bases from J, with 5 bases between. The chain's CDR3 is CASSYFPTEAFF. CDR3 DNA sequence: TGTGCCAGCAGTTACTTCCCGACTGAAGCTTTCTTT.

This clonotype has more than one count but fewer than ten. This rearrangement joins TRBV12-3 or TRBV12-4 to TRBJ1-1; possibly TRBD1 for D (5 bases). CDR3 size: 14 residues. The V end was cut by 8 bases, the J end by 4 bases, with 17 bases between. In DNA form, the CDR3 reads TGTGCCAGCCTTAATCCGGACGGGACCACTGAAGCTTTCTTT. Protein product: CASLNPDGTTEAFF.

This clonotype was observed at least ten times. This chain uses TRBV6-5 with TRBJ2-4, with D tentatively TRBD2 (6 bases). Looked up from germline, CDR1 is MNHEY and CDR2 is SVGAGI. This CDR3 region has 16 residues. Trimming left V 2 bases short and J 0 bases short, with 11 bases between. The CDR3 DNA is TGTGCCAGCAGTTACCAGGCGGGGCTAGCCAAAAACATTCAGTACTTC. Amino acids: CASSYQAGLAKNIQYF.

This clonotype was detected only a few times. The chain recombines TRBV12-3 or TRBV12-4 with TRBJ1-2, with D hard to call. This CDR3 has 13 residues. V lost 3 bases to trimming and J lost 4 bases, with 9 bases between them. The CDR3 DNA follows: TGTGCCAGCAGTTTGAGGTCCCTCTATGGCTACACCTTC. Its translation: CASSLRSLYGYTF.

This clonotype turned up a few times. The V gene is TRBV18, the J gene TRBJ1-2; 9 nucleotides agree with TRBD1. J lost 4 bases, V lost 2 bases, and 11 bases had no gene match. Germline V lookup: CDR1 KGHSH, CDR2 LQKENI. This CDR3 has 17 amino acids. The CDR3 sequence: CASSPSFRTGAVYGYTF. CDR3 DNA sequence: TGTGCCAGCTCACCATCTTTTCGGACAGGGGCGGTCTATGGCTACACCTTC.

The chain uses TRBV30 and TRBJ2-3; D may be TRBD2 (5 bases). The germline V gene encodes CDR1 GTSNPN and CDR2 SVGIG (reference sequence). Trimming took 3 bases from V and 0 from J, leaving 7 bases between them. This CDR3 spans 13 amino acids. CDR3 nucleotides: TGTGCCTGGAGCGGGGATAGCACAGATACGCAGTATTTT. It codes for CAWSGDSTDTQYF.

The chain uses TRBV5-4 and TRBJ2-1; 8 bases line up with TRBD2. Trimming took 2 bases from V and 5 from J; bases not matched to a gene: 6. Germline V gives CDR1 SGHNT, CDR2 YYREEE (reference sequence). The CDR3 totals 15 residues. CDR3 DNA: TGTGCCAGCAGCTTCCGGGGGGGCTTCGACAATGAGCAGTTCTTC. The encoded protein is CASSFRGGFDNEQFF. Using reference TRBV5-4 and TRBJ2-1 for the parts outside the CDR3, the full variable domain is ETGVTQSPTHLIKTRGQQVTLRCSSQSGHNTVSWYQQALGQGPQFIFQYYREEENGRGNFPPRFSGLQFPNYSSELNVNALELDDSALYLCASSFRGGFDNEQFFGPGTRLTVL.

This clonotype was counted only a few times. The chain joins TRBV7-9 to TRBJ2-3; D unclear. V dropped 6 bases and J dropped 0 bases, with 10 bases sitting between them. Germline V gene sequence: CDR1 SEHNR, CDR2 FQNEAQ (reference sequence). The CDR3 covers 14 residues. CDR3 sequence reads: CASRKGISTDTQYF. The CDR3 DNA sequence: TGTGCCAGCAGGAAAGGAATTAGCACAGATACGCAGTATTTT.

This clonotype has ten or more counts. J is TRBJ1-2 and V is TRBV19, with 8 bases identical to TRBD1. The CDR3 runs to 12 residues. CDR1 and CDR2 from the germline V gene are LNHDA and SQIVND (reference sequence). J was trimmed by 5 bases and V by 6 bases; bases with no gene match: 2. Written as DNA, the CDR3 is TGTGCCAGTAGGACAGGGGAATATGGCTACACCTTC. Its protein product is CASRTGEYGYTF.

This clonotype was observed a handful of times. The rearrangement links TRBV27 to TRBJ2-5; D assignment may be TRBD1 or TRBD2 (5 bases each). The CDR3 runs to 13 residues. V shed 5 bases and J shed 5 bases, with 12 bases lying between them. Germline CDR1 and CDR2: MNHEY and SMNVEV (reference sequence). CDR3 DNA: TGTGCCAGCAGTGAGGGGTCCGGGGAGACCCAGTACTTC. It specifies CASSEGSGETQYF.

The genes are TRBV5-1 and TRBJ2-3, with 7 bases that match TRBD1. Germline V lookup: CDR1 SGHRS, CDR2 YFSETQ. The CDR3 length is 15 residues. Unmatched junction bases numbered 6, after V lost 3 bases and J lost 2 bases. In DNA form, the CDR3 reads TGCGCCAGCAGCTCTATCGGGACAGTCACAGATACGCAGTATTTT. Protein: CASSSIGTVTDTQYF.

This clonotype occurred a few times. The V gene is TRBV7-8, the J gene TRBJ2-1, with 11 bases identical to TRBD2. Germline trimming cut 5 bases from V and 6 bases from J; bases unmatched to any gene: 6. Germline values: CDR1 SGHVS, CDR2 FQNEAQ. This CDR3 has 15 amino acids. This CDR3 reads CASSVFGTSGNEQFF. CDR3 coding DNA: TGTGCCAGCAGCGTATTCGGGACTAGCGGCAATGAGCAGTTCTTC.

This clonotype occurred many times. The chain recombines TRBV6-2 or TRBV6-3 with TRBJ2-2; D unresolved. This CDR3 spans 13 amino acids. The germline V and J ends were trimmed by 2 bases and 3 bases, with 4 bases remaining between them. Germline CDR1 is MNHEY and CDR2 is SVGEGT. The CDR3 coding sequence is TGTGCCAGCAGTTACACAGACACCGGGGAGCTGTTTTTT. It specifies CASSYTDTGELFF.

The genes are TRBV3-1 and TRBJ2-3; a possible D gene is TRBD1 (6 bases). V was shortened by 2 bases and J by 4 bases, with 16 bases between the two germline ends. Germline CDR1 LGHDT, CDR2 YNNKEL (reference sequence). The CDR3 spans 16 residues. DNA for the CDR3: TGTGCCAGCAGCCAATCGGGCAGGGGTGGGTCAGATACGCAGTATTTT. Translation: CASSQSGRGGSDTQYF.

Many counts were recorded for this clonotype. The chain is built from TRBV29-1 and TRBJ1-1; 7 bases map to TRBD1. Per germline, CDR1 SQVTM and CDR2 ANQGSEA. The trim removed 6 bases at V and 0 bases at J, leaving 7 bases unmatched. The CDR3 is 14 residues long. Here the CDR3 DNA reads TGCAGCGTGGACGCACAGGGGATGAACACTGAAGCTTTCTTT. It is translated as CSVDAQGMNTEAFF.